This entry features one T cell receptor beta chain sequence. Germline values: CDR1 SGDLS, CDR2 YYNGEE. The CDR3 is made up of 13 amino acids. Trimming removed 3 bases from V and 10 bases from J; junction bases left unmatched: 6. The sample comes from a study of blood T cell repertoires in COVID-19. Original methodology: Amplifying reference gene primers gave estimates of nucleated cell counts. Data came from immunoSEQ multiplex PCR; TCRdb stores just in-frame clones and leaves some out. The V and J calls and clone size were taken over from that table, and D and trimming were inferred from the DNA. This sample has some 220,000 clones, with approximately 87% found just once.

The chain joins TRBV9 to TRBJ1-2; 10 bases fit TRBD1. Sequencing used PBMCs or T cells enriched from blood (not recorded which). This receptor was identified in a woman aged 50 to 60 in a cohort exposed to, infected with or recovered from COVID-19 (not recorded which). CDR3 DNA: TGTGCCAGCAGCGCCGGGACAGGGGAAGCCTACACCTTC. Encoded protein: CASSAGTGEAYTF.